The next 21 T cell receptor beta chains were all read from a single sample in a study of T cells in tumors after PD-1 blockade. TCRdb's table, derived via immunoSEQ multiplex PCR, lists solely in-frame clones and lacks some. The sample yields about 19,000 clones, roughly 80% seen once. The material was PBMCs, obtained after anti-PD-1 therapy. The source of these receptors is a human donor with advanced basal cell or squamous cell carcinoma (not recorded which).

This clone was detected only a few times. This sequence joins TRBV2 and TRBJ2-2, with unresolved D. The CDR3 runs 14 residues. Germline CDR1 and CDR2: SNHLY and FYNNEI. The V gene lost 7 bases and the J gene lost 5 bases, with 14 bases spanning the gap. The CDR3, as DNA: TGTGCCAGCACTTTTGAGGTACAGACCGGGGAGCTGTTTTTT. Its translation is CASTFEVQTGELFF.

The gene calls are TRBV9 and TRBJ2-1, with 8 bases identical to TRBD2. In germline, CDR1 is SGDLS, CDR2 YYNGEE. Losses at the gene ends were 3 bases for V and 8 bases for J; bases not matched to a gene: 13. The CDR3 consists of 16 residues. This CDR3 is CASSGSGGAFLDEQFF. CDR3 nucleotide sequence: TGTGCCAGCAGCGGATCGGGGGGGGCCTTTTTAGATGAGCAGTTCTTC.

The V call is TRBV21-1, the J call TRBJ1-2. TRBV21-1 counts as a pseudogene. The CDR3 is 15 residues long. For the CDR3, the DNA is TGTGCCGCGGGGGGGCAGGGACCATTAATCTATGGCTACACCTTC. Translating gives CAAGGQGPLIYGYTF.

This sequence joins TRBV28 and TRBJ1-2, with a tentative D call TRBD1 (5 bases). Germline V lookup: CDR1 MDHEN, CDR2 SYDVKM. The CDR3 contains 13 residues. With 7 bases removed from V and 2 bases from J, the gap between germline ends came to 11 bases. Here the CDR3 DNA reads TGTGCCAGCAAGACAGAGTCCAACTATGGCTACACCTTC. It encodes CASKTESNYGYTF.

The CDR3 DNA follows: TGCGCCAGCAGTGAGTCAATGAATGCCAATCAGCCCCAGCATTTT. Translating gives CASSESMNANQPQHF. This chain links TRBV10-2 with TRBJ1-5; D remains unclear. The germline CDR1 and CDR2 sequences are WSHSY and SAAADI. V was pared by 0 bases and J by 3 bases, with 9 bases between. The CDR3 length is 15 residues.

This clone was seen a single time. The chain joins TRBV2 to TRBJ1-2, with D maybe TRBD1 (5 bases). V dropped 4 bases and J dropped 5 bases, with 11 bases sitting between them. CDR1 and CDR2 (germline): SNHLY, FYNNEI. This CDR3 has 13 amino acids. The CDR3 here is CASSVEGLYGYTF. For the CDR3, the DNA is TGTGCCAGCAGTGTGGAGGGGTTATATGGCTACACCTTC.

This chain uses TRBV19 with TRBJ1-1, with 8 bases fitting TRBD1. In germline, CDR1 is LNHDA, CDR2 SQIVND (reference sequence). This CDR3 spans 14 amino acids. The V gene end was trimmed by 10 bases and the J gene end by 11 bases; junction bases not matched to a gene: 18. The DNA for the CDR3 is TGTGCCACCAACCCGGACAGGGACCTTCGGGGGGCTTTCTTT. Translated, it gives CATNPDRDLRGAFF.

This chain uses TRBV11-3 with TRBJ2-2, with 10 nucleotides matching TRBD1. V trimming: 1 base; J trimming: 2 bases; junction bases outside the gene matches: 7. The CDR3 is made up of 18 amino acids. Germline CDR1 and CDR2: SGHNT and YENEEA. DNA of the CDR3: TGTGCCAGCAGCTTAGCCAGGGGACAGGGGATAAACACCGGGGAGCTGTTTTTT. This codes for CASSLARGQGINTGELFF.

This clone was counted between two and nine times. The chain employs TRBV9 and TRBJ2-3, with a possible D match to TRBD1 (5 bases). V was shortened by 1 base and J by 4 bases, with 10 bases between the two germline ends. The CDR3 totals 14 residues. CDR1 is SGDLS, CDR2 YYNGEE, per germline. The CDR3 sequence is CASSVQGRPDTQYF. For the CDR3, the DNA is TGTGCCAGCAGCGTACAGGGTCGCCCAGATACGCAGTATTTT.

The rearrangement links TRBV4-2 to TRBJ2-3, with D tentatively TRBD2 (7 bases). The CDR3 spans 16 residues. Germline CDR1 reads LGHNA; CDR2 reads YNFKEQ. The V end lost 1 base, the J end lost 3 bases, and 14 bases lay between the germline ends. The CDR3 coding sequence is TGTGCCAGCAGCCAAGTCGCGAGGGGGGGGACAGATACGCAGTATTTT. Translating gives CASSQVARGGTDTQYF.

The chain employs TRBV5-6 and TRBJ1-2; the D gene is possibly TRBD1 (6 bases). Trimming took 9 bases from V and 8 from J, leaving 20 bases between them. The CDR3 length is 13 residues. The germline V gene has CDR1 SGHDT and CDR2 YYEEEE. This CDR3 is CATSWGGTSGYTF. For the CDR3, the DNA is TGTGCCACCTCATGGGGGGGGACATCGGGCTACACCTTC. Together with reference TRBV5-6 and TRBJ1-2, the CDR3 gives the full variable domain: DAGVTQSPTHLIKTRGQQVTLRCSPKSGHDTVSWYQQALGQGPQFIFQYYEEEERQRGNFPDRFSGHQFPNYSSELNVNALLLGDSALYLCATSWGGTSGYTFGSGTRLTVV.

By share of the sample, this clone is large. The V gene is TRBV6-5, the J gene TRBJ2-1; 8 positions match TRBD1. The junction had 9 bases not matched to a gene; V was cut back by 8 bases and J by 3 bases. CDR1 MNHEY and CDR2 SVGAGI come from the germline V gene. The CDR3 runs to 15 residues. The CDR3 DNA follows: TGTGCCAGCTCGGGAACAGGGGGTTTCTACAATGAGCAGTTCTTC. This translates into CASSGTGGFYNEQFF.

J is TRBJ1-1 and V is TRBV7-3; D possibly corresponds to TRBD1 (5 bases). There are 13 residues in the CDR3. Germline V gene sequence: CDR1 SGHTA, CDR2 FQGTGA. The ends were cut back, 5 bases at V and 10 bases at J, with 17 bases in the middle. The CDR3 DNA is TGTGCCAGCAGCCCAAGTGGGGGACTGGGAGCTTTCTTT. Its translation is CASSPSGGLGAFF.

This clone was found a few times. The chain carries TRBV28 and TRBJ1-5, with TRBD1 matching over 10 bases. The CDR3 runs 15 residues. Germline assignment: CDR1 MDHEN and CDR2 SYDVKM. J lost 6 bases, V lost 5 bases, and 7 bases had no gene match. The CDR3 DNA is TGTGCCAGCAGTGACCGACAGGGGGCGGTTCAGCCCCAGCATTTT. This gives the protein CASSDRQGAVQPQHF.

The chain recombines TRBV29-1 with TRBJ2-7, with D perhaps TRBD1 (5 bases). V was pared by 5 bases and J by 2 bases, with 10 bases between. The CDR3 consists of 12 residues. Looked up from germline, CDR1 is SQVTM and CDR2 is ANQGSEA. The CDR3 sequence: CSVSTATYEQYF. The CDR3 DNA reads as TGCAGCGTTTCGACAGCCACCTACGAGCAGTACTTC.

This clone was seen more than once but under ten times. The rearrangement uses TRBV6-1 and TRBJ1-2; the D is unclear. Germline V gene lookup returns CDR1 MNHNS and CDR2 SASEGT. This CDR3 contains 13 residues. V was clipped by 2 bases and J by 6 bases, with 10 bases between them. The CDR3 is CASSEIHGDGYTF. The CDR3 DNA follows: TGTGCCAGCAGTGAAATTCACGGGGATGGCTACACCTTC.

In its sample, this clone was seen a few times. V is TRBV28 and J is TRBJ2-1; no definite D call. Trimming cost V 6 bases and J 11 bases, with 14 bases left between them. The CDR3 totals 12 residues. Germline V gene lookup returns CDR1 MDHEN and CDR2 SYDVKM. The CDR3 coding sequence is TGTGCCAGCAGCCAAGATACGATTCAGCAGTTCTTC. It translates to CASSQDTIQQFF.

V and J are TRBV19 and TRBJ2-3, with D perhaps being TRBD1 or TRBD2 (5 bases each). The V end lost 6 bases, the J end lost 3 bases, and 13 bases lay between the germline ends. Germline V gene data show CDR1 as LNHDA and CDR2 as SQIVND (reference sequence). This CDR3 region has 14 residues. Written as DNA, the CDR3 is TGTGCCAGTAGGGTGGGACCGCTTACAGATACGCAGTATTTT. Encoded protein: CASRVGPLTDTQYF.

Turning to this clone: Germline is not matched at one junction end, which may reflect a read error. The V call is TRBV19, the J call TRBJ1-2; D not certain. The CDR3 contains 13 residues. The germline V gene has CDR1 LNHDA and CDR2 SQIVND (reference sequence). The CDR3 protein is CASRSSDNYGYTF. The CDR3 nucleotides are TGTGCTAGTAGAAGTTCCGACAACTATGGCTACACCTTC.

This chain uses TRBV5-5 with TRBJ1-2; D is uncertain. The CDR3 totals 11 residues. Trimming took off 5 bases at V and 14 bases at J, with 16 bases between the two ends. Looked up from germline, CDR1 is SGHKS and CDR2 is YYEKEE (reference sequence). CDR3 sequence: CASRPRSDCTF. The CDR3 coding sequence is TGTGCCAGCAGGCCCCGTTCAGATTGTACCTTC.

The chain couples TRBV4-1 to TRBJ2-3; D might be TRBD2 (6 bases). Germline V gives CDR1 MGHRA, CDR2 YSYEKL. Trimming cost V 0 bases and J 5 bases, with 12 bases left between them. The CDR3 spans 15 residues. For the CDR3, the DNA is TGCGCCAGCAGCCAAGATTCAGGACTAAGAGATACGCAGTATTTT. The encoded protein is CASSQDSGLRDTQYF.